The clone carrying this TCR beta chain was seen a handful of times. Trimming at V came to 5 bases and at J to 0 bases, leaving 7 bases not matched to a gene. The germline gives CDR1 SGHTA, CDR2 FQGNSA. This CDR3 has 16 amino acids. Each CDR3 protein is one row after TCRdb ran MiXCR on the 5' RACE reads. The table lists roughly 56,000 distinct CDR3 sequences, more than 25% of them singletons, with roughly 2.1% in the top ten. The origin of this receptor is a female donor with breast cancer. The chain links TRBV7-2 to TRBJ1-5, with 7 bases that match TRBD1. Material for sequencing was tumor-infiltrating naive CD4+ T cells sorted from the breast tumor. As to subset: naive CD4+ T cells, CD4+CD45RA+CD25-. CDR3 sequence reads: CASSLWTGNSNQPQHF. The CDR3, as DNA: TGTGCCAGCAGCCTATGGACAGGCAATAGCAATCAGCCCCAGCATTTT.